The sequence of this T cell receptor (beta chain) was determined in a study of blood T cell repertoires in COVID-19. Sequencing used immunoSEQ multiplex PCR; TCRdb keeps in-frame clones, though not all of them. This sample yields fewer than 300,000 clones, of which about nine tenths are seen a single time; roughly a sixth belongs to the top ten. CDR3 length: 12 residues. V was cut by 5 bases and J by 2 bases, with 6 bases left in between. Germline V gene lookup returns CDR1 SGHDN and CDR2 FVKESK. Only a few counts were recorded for this clone. V is TRBV14 and J is TRBJ2-5; D is uncertain. The sequence came from a man aged 18 to 35 who had recovered from COVID-19. Source material: PBMCs or T cells enriched from blood (not recorded which). The CDR3 spells CASSASQETQYF. Here the CDR3 DNA reads TGTGCCAGCAGCGCCAGTCAAGAGACCCAGTACTTC.